This entry lists 23 T cell receptor beta chains sequenced from one sample in a study of CD8 T cell repertoires and HIV-1 epitope variants. Sequencing used immunoSEQ multiplex PCR; TCRdb keeps in-frame clones, though not all of them. This table has fewer than 4,500 clones, 60% to 65% appearing once. For these receptors, no antigen is known. The sample was cultured CD8+ T cells derived from PBMCs. All receptors come from a male donor with HIV.

The chain uses TRBV29-1 and TRBJ2-6, with D perhaps TRBD1 or TRBD2 (5 bases each). V gave up 3 bases and J gave up 1 base, with 7 bases separating them. This CDR3 has 14 amino acids. CDR1 and CDR2 (germline): SQVTM, ANQGSEA. This CDR3 reads CSVEGVSGANVLTF. CDR3 DNA: TGCAGCGTTGAGGGGGTATCTGGGGCCAACGTCCTGACTTTC. The variable domain in full, completed from reference TRBV29-1 and TRBJ2-6, reads SAVISQKPSRDICQRGTSLTIQCQVDSQVTMMFWYRQQPGQSLTLIATANQGSEATYESGFVIDKFPISRPNLTFSTLTVSNMSPEDSSIYLCSVEGVSGANVLTFGAGSRLTVL.

The chain uses TRBV4-2 and TRBJ2-5; either TRBD1 or TRBD2 may fit D (5 bases each). This CDR3 comprises 14 residues. Germline V gene data show CDR1 as LGHNA and CDR2 as YNFKEQ. The germline V and J ends were trimmed by 3 bases and 4 bases, with 12 bases remaining between them. DNA of the CDR3: TGTGCCAGCAGCCAGGTCGAGGGGACAGAGACCCAGTACTTC. Translation: CASSQVEGTETQYF.

V gene TRBV6-5 combines with J gene TRBJ2-5; D tentatively reads TRBD1 or TRBD2 (5 bases each). Trimming left V 6 bases short and J 0 bases short, with 11 bases between. The germline gives CDR1 MNHEY, CDR2 SVGAGI. This CDR3 contains 14 residues. The CDR3: CASSLGRDQETQYF. CDR3 sequence (DNA): TGTGCCAGCAGCCTGGGACGGGACCAAGAGACCCAGTACTTC.

The CDR3 loop reads CASSPGQYNEQFF. The DNA of the CDR3 is TGTGCCAGCAGCCCGGGGCAGTACAATGAGCAGTTCTTC. The rearrangement uses TRBV7-3 and TRBJ2-1; D may match TRBD1 or TRBD2 (5 bases each). With 5 bases removed from V and 4 bases from J, the gap between germline ends came to 9 bases. Germline loops: CDR1 SGHTA, CDR2 FQGTGA. The CDR3 contains 13 residues.

The V gene is TRBV10-1, the J gene TRBJ2-3; D may be TRBD1 (6 bases). Between the trimmed V and J ends, which lost 2 bases and 3 bases, there was a span of 18 bases. The CDR3 length is 17 residues. Germline-derived CDR1 and CDR2 are WNHNN and SYGVQD (reference sequence). The CDR3 region is CASSERQGNGPTDTQYF. The CDR3 DNA reads as TGCGCCAGCAGTGAGCGCCAGGGGAACGGCCCTACAGATACGCAGTATTTT.

Here the CDR3 DNA reads TGTGCCAGCAGTCAGGGGGGGATTTATGGCTACACCTTC. Protein product: CASSQGGIYGYTF. The V and J genes are TRBV5-6 and TRBJ1-2; TRBD1 agrees at 7 bases. J was trimmed by 5 bases and V by 5 bases; bases with no gene match: 6. CDR1 SGHDT and CDR2 YYEEEE come from the germline V gene. CDR3 size: 13 residues.

This CDR3 is CASSGSGAYEQYF. For the CDR3, the DNA is TGCGCCAGCTCGGGCAGCGGGGCCTACGAGCAGTACTTC. The J gene is TRBJ2-7, the V gene TRBV5-1; 7 bases match TRBD2. V trimming: 7 bases; J trimming: 2 bases; junction bases outside the gene matches: 6. The CDR3 has 13 amino acids. The germline gives CDR1 SGHRS, CDR2 YFSETQ.

The chain recombines TRBV16 with TRBJ2-7; D gene unclear. Germline CDR1 is KGHSY and CDR2 is FQNENV. Trimming stripped 2 bases from V and 6 bases from J, with 14 bases between. There are 14 residues in the CDR3. The chain's CDR3 is CASSQNGEGSEQYF. DNA for the CDR3: TGTGCCAGCAGCCAAAACGGAGAAGGTTCCGAGCAGTACTTC.

The V and J genes are TRBV7-9 and TRBJ2-7; 9 positions agree with TRBD2. This CDR3 is built from 15 residues. After removal of 5 bases from V and 2 bases from J, the junction contained 7 bases not matched to a gene. Per germline, CDR1 SEHNR and CDR2 FQNEAQ (reference sequence). The CDR3 DNA reads as TGTGCCAGCAGCCCAGGACTAGCGTCGGCCTACGAGCAGTACTTC. Its protein product is CASSPGLASAYEQYF.

This chain links TRBV27 with TRBJ2-1; D uncertain. Germline V CDR1 and CDR2: MNHEY, SMNVEV (reference sequence). Deletions cut 6 bases from V and 5 bases from J, with 11 bases between. The CDR3 is 13 residues long. CDR3 DNA sequence: TGTGCCAGCAGCCAAGCGTACAACAATGAGCAGTTCTTC. Translation gives CASSQAYNNEQFF.

The V call is TRBV6-5, the J call TRBJ1-2; no clear D gene. Germline V gene lookup returns CDR1 MNHEY and CDR2 SVGAGI. The CDR3 contains 13 residues. Trimming stripped 2 bases from V and 3 bases from J, with 7 bases between. CDR3 in DNA: TGTGCCAGCAGTTACCCAGGAGACTATGGCTACACCTTC. Protein product: CASSYPGDYGYTF.

This chain uses TRBV2 with TRBJ1-1; no reliable D call. The CDR3 has 13 amino acids. The V gene lost 3 bases and the J gene lost 1 base, with 6 bases spanning the gap. Germline values: CDR1 SNHLY, CDR2 FYNNEI. The CDR3 bases are TGTGCCAGCAGTGACTGGGGGAACACTGAAGCTTTCTTT. This gives the protein CASSDWGNTEAFF.

The chain joins TRBV6-1 to TRBJ1-1, with a tentative D call TRBD1 (5 bases). The CDR3 is made up of 13 amino acids. CDR1 and CDR2 from the germline V gene are MNHNS and SASEGT. V was shortened by 7 bases and J by 5 bases, with 14 bases between the two germline ends. The CDR3 DNA sequence: TGTGCCAGCACCCGAGAGGGGCGAACTGAAGCTTTCTTT. Residues: CASTREGRTEAFF.

The chain is built from TRBV2 and TRBJ1-5; D unresolved. V lost 6 bases, J lost 1 base, and 13 bases lay in between. This CDR3 comprises 15 residues. CDR1 and CDR2 (germline): SNHLY, FYNNEI. The CDR3 sequence: CASRVGLRSNQPQHF. Written as DNA, the CDR3 is TGTGCCAGCAGGGTGGGTTTGCGGAGCAATCAGCCCCAGCATTTT.

This clone was seen only once. V and J are TRBV7-2 and TRBJ2-1, with TRBD2 matching over 12 bases. The CDR3 is 15 amino acids. The trim removed 3 bases at V and 10 bases at J, leaving 7 bases unmatched. Germline V gene sequence: CDR1 SGHTA, CDR2 FQGNSA. The CDR3 is CASSLDGLAGREQFF. The CDR3 DNA sequence: TGTGCCAGCAGCTTGGACGGACTAGCGGGAAGGGAGCAGTTCTTC. Complete variable domain (other parts from reference TRBV7-2 and TRBJ2-1): GAGVSQSPSNKVTEKGKDVELRCDPISGHTALYWYRQSLGQGLEFLIYFQGNSAPDKSGLPSDRFSAERTGGSVSTLTIQRTQQEDSAVYLCASSLDGLAGREQFFGPGTRLTVL.

The rearrangement uses TRBV10-3 and TRBJ2-7, with D perhaps matching TRBD1 (5 bases). With 7 bases removed from V and 0 bases from J, the gap between germline ends came to 13 bases. The CDR3 contains 14 residues. Germline V CDR1 and CDR2: ENHRY, SYGVKD. The CDR3 loop reads CAIKDGASSYEQYF. The CDR3 DNA is TGTGCCATCAAAGATGGGGCCAGCTCCTACGAGCAGTACTTC.

V usage is TRBV6-6 and J usage is TRBJ2-4; 12 nucleotides match TRBD1. Per germline, CDR1 MNHNY and CDR2 SVGAGI (reference sequence). Losses at the gene ends were 6 bases for V and 2 bases for J; bases not matched to a gene: 5. CDR3 length equals 16 residues. CDR3 nucleotide sequence: TGTGCCAGCAGGTCGGGACAGGGGGCGACCAAAAACATTCAGTACTTC. Amino acid sequence: CASRSGQGATKNIQYF.

The chain joins TRBV5-6 to TRBJ2-5; 9 nucleotides agree with TRBD2. This CDR3 is 16 amino acids long. The V gene end was trimmed by 1 base and the J gene end by 3 bases; junction bases not matched to a gene: 7. The germline V gene has CDR1 SGHDT and CDR2 YYEEEE. The CDR3 DNA is TGTGCCAGCAGCTTGAGTTTAGAGCGGGGGGAAGAGACCCAGTACTTC. Its translation: CASSLSLERGEETQYF.

A single count supports this clone. The V call is TRBV9, the J call TRBJ2-7, with TRBD1 matching over 11 bases. V was pared by 4 bases and J by 5 bases, with 5 bases of the junction left unmatched. Germline V gene data show CDR1 as SGDLS and CDR2 as YYNGEE. This CDR3 comprises 14 residues. DNA for the CDR3: TGTGCCAGCAGCCGGACAGGGGGCGGCGACGAGCAGTACTTC. It yields the protein CASSRTGGGDEQYF.

The V gene is TRBV5-1, the J gene TRBJ2-7; D possibly matches TRBD1 or TRBD2 (5 bases each). This CDR3 is built from 16 residues. Germline V gene sequence: CDR1 SGHRS, CDR2 YFSETQ. Trimming took off 5 bases at V and 0 bases at J, with 18 bases between the two ends. CDR3 region: CASREAGTSSSYEQYF. CDR3 bases: TGCGCCAGCAGGGAAGCCGGGACCAGTAGCTCCTACGAGCAGTACTTC.

Relative to its sample, this clone is hyperexpanded. This chain links TRBV4-1 with TRBJ1-2, with unresolved D. Germline V gene sequence: CDR1 MGHRA, CDR2 YSYEKL. V lost 0 bases, J lost 3 bases, and 14 bases lay in between. This CDR3 spans 16 amino acids. This chain's CDR3 is CASSQDPPDLDYGYTF. Written as DNA, the CDR3 is TGCGCCAGCAGCCAAGATCCCCCAGACTTGGACTATGGCTACACCTTC.

The chain recombines TRBV5-1 with TRBJ2-1; D remains unclear. Trimming shortened V by 0 bases and J by 5 bases, and 21 bases separated the two germline ends. Germline V gives CDR1 SGHRS, CDR2 YFSETQ. This CDR3 has 18 amino acids. The CDR3 loop is CASSLDYGEWIEDNEQFF. The CDR3 DNA reads as TGCGCCAGCAGCTTGGATTATGGGGAATGGATTGAGGACAATGAGCAGTTCTTC.

This chain connects TRBV27 to TRBJ1-1; D not resolved. Germline V gene lookup returns CDR1 MNHEY and CDR2 SMNVEV (reference sequence). Trimming cost V 5 bases and J 0 bases, with 16 bases left between them. The CDR3 covers 16 residues. The CDR3 reads CASSLYGEDLNTEAFF. CDR3 DNA sequence: TGTGCCAGCAGTCTCTACGGGGAGGATCTGAACACTGAAGCTTTCTTT.